Listed below are T cell receptor beta chains from one sample, sequenced in a study of cytomegalovirus exposure and HLA in healthy donors. The data were produced by immunoSEQ multiplex PCR, yet TCRdb's version contains in-frame clones alone and is incomplete. This table has roughly 150,000 clones, about 74% appearing once. Sequenced sample: PBMCs. All receptors derive from a male donor in good health and CMV-seronegative. Both conserved end residues are part of each CDR3. A D gene is named only where the DNA matches it firmly. The size entry is marked missing in some rows and otherwise reads once, few, many or a size class.

d_gene	v_gene	j_gene	abundance	CDR3nt	CDR3aa
NA	TRBV5-5	TRBJ1-3	NA	TGTGCCAGCATGAAAGACTGGAGCTCTGGAAACACCATATATTTT	CASMKDWSSGNTIYF
TRBD1	TRBV28	TRBJ1-2	NA	TGTGCCAGCAGTGGATCCTCGACAGGGCGCTATGGCTACACCTTC	CASSGSSTGRYGYTF
TRBD1	TRBV7-2	TRBJ1-5	few	TGTGCCAGCAACATATACCGGGACAGGGCGGGATGGCCCCAGCATTTT	CASNIYRDRAGWPQHF
NA	TRBV6-1	TRBJ1-2	NA	TGTGCCAGCAGTGAAAACCCAACCCAGGTCAACTATGGCTACACCTTC	CASSENPTQVNYGYTF
TRBD2	TRBV9	TRBJ2-5	NA	TGTGCCAGCAGCGTAGACACTAGCGGGGGGAGTCGTACCCAGTACTTC	CASSVDTSGGSRTQYF
NA	TRBV6-1	TRBJ2-5	NA	TGTGCCATCAAACCCCTGGACAGAGGAAAGACCCAGTACTTC	CAIKPLDRGKTQYF
TRBD2	TRBV5-4	TRBJ2-5	few	TGTGCCAGCAGCCACCCCGGGGAGGGAGGAGAGACCCAGTACTTC	CASSHPGEGGETQYF
TRBD1	TRBV5-8	TRBJ2-7	NA	TGTGCCAGCAGCTACCCTTCGGGACAGGGTTTAATGTCCTACGAGCAGTACTTC	CASSYPSGQGLMSYEQYF
NA	TRBV4-1	TRBJ1-4	NA	TGCGCCAGCAGCCAAGAAGGGGGACTAGAAAAACTGTTTTTT	CASSQEGGLEKLFF
TRBD1	TRBV28	TRBJ1-6	NA	TGTGCCACTACAGGGGGCAATTCACCCCTCCACTTT	CATTGGNSPLHF
TRBD1	TRBV27	TRBJ2-7	NA	TGCGCCAGCAGTCTTCTCTACAGGGGGGTCCACGAGCAGTACTTC	CASSLLYRGVHEQYF
TRBD1	TRBV2	TRBJ1-3	NA	TGTGCCAGCAGCCCCCGGACAGGGGTTGGAAACACCATATATTTT	CASSPRTGVGNTIYF
TRBD2	TRBV7-2	TRBJ2-3	NA	TGTGCCAGCAGGGGGGGGAGCGGAAGCACAGATACGCAGTATTTT	CASRGGSGSTDTQYF
TRBD2	TRBV7-3	TRBJ2-3	NA	TGTGCCAGCGGCCCCTTAGCGGGGGGCGGCAAAGATACGCAGTATTTT	CASGPLAGGGKDTQYF
NA	TRBV18	TRBJ1-2	NA	TGTGCCAGCTCACCATGGCCCAGGGATGGCTACACCTTC	CASSPWPRDGYTF
NA	TRBV5-4	TRBJ1-1	NA	TGTGCCAGCAGCTCCCCCCAGAACACTGAAGCTTTCTTT	CASSSPQNTEAFF
NA	TRBV15	TRBJ2-2	NA	TGTGCCACCAGCGTACGACTAGCGAACACCGGGGAGCTGTTTTTT	CATSVRLANTGELFF
NA	TRBV6-1	TRBJ1-5	NA	TGTGCCACTTCCGCCCAGGGTCTCAATCAGCCCCAGCATTTT	CATSAQGLNQPQHF
NA	TRBV7-9	TRBJ1-1	NA	TGTGCCAGCAGCTTCGGGGGGGTAACGAACACTGAAGCTTTCTTT	CASSFGGVTNTEAFF
NA	TRBV9	TRBJ2-2	once	TGTGCCAGCAGCGTAAACAGGGAGGGATGGAGTACCGGGGAGCTGTTTTTT	CASSVNREGWSTGELFF
NA	TRBV29-1	TRBJ2-7	NA	TGCAGCGTTGAATTCGTCTTCGGAGTCTCCTACGAGCAGTACTTC	CSVEFVFGVSYEQYF
NA	TRBV28	TRBJ2-7	NA	TGTGCCAGCAGTCCCTCCGGACAAGCCTACGAGCAGTACTTC	CASSPSGQAYEQYF
NA	TRBV5-1	TRBJ2-6	NA	TGCGCCTCAGGTGCTGGGGCCAACGTCCTGACTTTC	CASGAGANVLTF
NA	TRBV10-3	TRBJ1-2	few	TGTGCCATCAGTGAGGGCAACAACGGGGGTGGCTACACCTTC	CAISEGNNGGGYTF
TRBD1	TRBV11-2	TRBJ2-1	few	TGTGCCAGCAGCCGGGGACAGGCCTACAATGAGCAGTTCTTC	CASSRGQAYNEQFF
TRBD1	TRBV19	TRBJ2-5	NA	TGTGCCAGTAGTATGAGGACAGGGGCGGTGGGAGAGACCCAGTACTTC	CASSMRTGAVGETQYF
TRBD1	TRBV9	TRBJ2-2	NA	TGTGCCAGCAGTGAGAGGGGACAGGGGTCTTCCGGGGAGCTGTTTTTT	CASSERGQGSSGELFF
NA	TRBV19	TRBJ1-6	once	TGTGCCAGTAGTAGCACAGCTTATAATTCACCCCTCCACTTT	CASSSTAYNSPLHF
TRBD1	TRBV4-1	TRBJ2-6	NA	TGCGCCAGCAGCCAATCGTACAGGGGGCTGGGGGCCAACGTCCTGACTTTC	CASSQSYRGLGANVLTF
NA	TRBV7-6	TRBJ2-2	NA	TGTGCCAGCAGCTTAGTAGTGGCCGGGGAGCTGTTTTTT	CASSLVVAGELFF
TRBD2	TRBV28	TRBJ2-7	NA	TGTGCCAGCAGTCGTAGCGGGAGGGGAGAGCAGTACTTC	CASSRSGRGEQYF
NA	TRBV7-2	TRBJ2-5	NA	TGTGCCAGCAGCTCCCAACGCGGGATCGGGAGATGGGGAGAGACCCAGTACTTC	CASSSQRGIGRWGETQYF
NA	TRBV2	TRBJ2-1	NA	TGTGCCAGCAGCGGTTACAATGAGCAGTTCTTC	CASSGYNEQFF
TRBD1	TRBV28	TRBJ1-5	NA	TGTGCCAGCAGCCTTTCGACAGGGGCCGTCGGGCAGCCCCAGCATTTT	CASSLSTGAVGQPQHF
NA	TRBV28	TRBJ2-5	NA	TGTGCCAGCAGTTTAGGGTCAAGGGGCTGGGAGACCCAGTACTTC	CASSLGSRGWETQYF
NA	TRBV6-1	TRBJ1-2	NA	TGTGCCAGCAGTGAAGAGTTCATCCTAGGTCAGTTCTATGGCTACACCTTC	CASSEEFILGQFYGYTF
NA	TRBV19	TRBJ1-2	NA	TGTGCCACCGCGCGGGGCCCTAACTATGGCTACACCTTC	CATARGPNYGYTF
TRBD1	TRBV9	TRBJ1-1	once	TGTGCCAGCAGCGAGCAGGGGGGGAACACTGAAGCTTTCTTT	CASSEQGGNTEAFF
TRBD1	TRBV27	TRBJ2-1	NA	TGTGCCAGCAGTTGGGACAGGGGGCGATCTAACAATGAGCAGTTCTTC	CASSWDRGRSNNEQFF
NA	TRBV7-8	TRBJ1-1	NA	TGTGCCAGCAGCCCGGCCCTAGGCGAGAACACTGAAGCTTTCTTT	CASSPALGENTEAFF
NA	TRBV30	TRBJ2-4	NA	TGTGCCTGGAGTGTACTAAGTCTGGTCGAAAACATTCAGTACTTC	CAWSVLSLVENIQYF
NA	TRBV18	TRBJ2-1	NA	TGTGCCAGCTCACCACATCCCGCGAATGAGCAGTTCTTC	CASSPHPANEQFF